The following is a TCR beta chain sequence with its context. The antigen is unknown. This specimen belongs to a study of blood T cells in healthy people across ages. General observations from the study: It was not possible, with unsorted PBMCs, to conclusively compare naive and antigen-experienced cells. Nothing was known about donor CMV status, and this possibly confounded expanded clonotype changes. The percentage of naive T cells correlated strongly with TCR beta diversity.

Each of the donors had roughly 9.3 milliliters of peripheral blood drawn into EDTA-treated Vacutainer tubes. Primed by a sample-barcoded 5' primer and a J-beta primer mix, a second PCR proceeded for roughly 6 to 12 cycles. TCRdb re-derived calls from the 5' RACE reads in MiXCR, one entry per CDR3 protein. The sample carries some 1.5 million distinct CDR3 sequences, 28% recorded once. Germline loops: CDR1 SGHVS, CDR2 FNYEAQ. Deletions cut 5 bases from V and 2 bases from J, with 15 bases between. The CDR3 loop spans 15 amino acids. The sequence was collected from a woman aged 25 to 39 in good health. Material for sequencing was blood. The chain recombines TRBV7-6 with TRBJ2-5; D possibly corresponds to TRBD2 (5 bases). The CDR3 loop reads CASSPLPERQETQYF. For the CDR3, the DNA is TGTGCCAGCAGCCCCCTTCCCGAGCGGCAAGAGACCCAGTACTTC.